The table lists the clone carrying this T cell receptor beta chain with many counts. This entry belongs to a study of neurological immune-mediated disorders. In TCRdb, the 5' RACE reads were re-called with MiXCR into one record per CDR3 protein. Of 17,000 or so distinct CDR3 sequences listed, around a tenth are singletons. The CDR3 totals 10 residues. Germline V gene data show CDR1 as GTSNPN and CDR2 as SVGIG (reference sequence). The V gene lost 8 bases and the J gene lost 2 bases, with 5 bases spanning the gap. The chain is built from TRBV30 and TRBJ2-3; D gene ambiguous. Sample: CD8+ T cells from blood. This TCR was sampled from a woman between 50 and 59 years old in good health. DNA of the CDR3: TGTGCCATAGCCACAGATACGCAGTATTTT. It yields the protein CAIATDTQYF.